Detailed here is one T cell receptor (beta chain). This sample is part of a study of blood T cell repertoires in COVID-19. The overall study: Sample material is recorded as cDNA or gDNA derived from T cells, B-cell-depleted T cells, or PBMCs.

Here immunoSEQ multiplex PCR was the method, and the copy in TCRdb shows in-frame clones only, minus some. Altogether roughly 250,000 clones are present, around 90% being singletons, with the ten largest covering 2.5% to 3%. During active infection, Seattle patients enrolled and were then monitored through disease. The sequenced material came from peripheral blood. The sequence was obtained from a young adult with COVID-19, enrolled during active disease.

The CDR3 region has the DNA TGTGCCAGTAGTATGGGAGACATGAACACTGAAGCTTTCTTT. It is translated as CASSMGDMNTEAFF. This chain joins TRBV19 and TRBJ1-1; no definite D call. This CDR3 has 14 amino acids. V dropped 3 bases and J dropped 0 bases, with 8 bases sitting between them. Germline CDR1 LNHDA, CDR2 SQIVND (reference sequence).